This T cell receptor (beta chain) was identified during a study of shared clonotypes between healthy human individuals. CD45RO-negative cells were positively selected for CCR7, leaving out terminally differentiated effector memory CD45RA+ cells. The CDR3 sequence is 17 residues long. Per the germline V gene, CDR1 is LGHNA and CDR2 is YSLEER. The V end was cut by 8 bases, the J end by 4 bases, with 25 bases between. Generated by immunoSEQ multiplex PCR, the TCRdb table keeps only in-frame clones and is missing some. Of hundreds of thousands of clones listed, about 96% are singletons. This TCR came from a man aged 25-45 years in good health. This chain links TRBV4-3 with TRBJ2-3; maybe TRBD1 (7 bases). The sequenced sample was naive CD8+ T cells sorted from blood. The CDR3 is CASQGGLDQPVPDTQYF. Written as DNA, the CDR3 is TGCGCCAGCCAGGGGGGCCTAGATCAACCCGTTCCAGATACGCAGTATTTT.